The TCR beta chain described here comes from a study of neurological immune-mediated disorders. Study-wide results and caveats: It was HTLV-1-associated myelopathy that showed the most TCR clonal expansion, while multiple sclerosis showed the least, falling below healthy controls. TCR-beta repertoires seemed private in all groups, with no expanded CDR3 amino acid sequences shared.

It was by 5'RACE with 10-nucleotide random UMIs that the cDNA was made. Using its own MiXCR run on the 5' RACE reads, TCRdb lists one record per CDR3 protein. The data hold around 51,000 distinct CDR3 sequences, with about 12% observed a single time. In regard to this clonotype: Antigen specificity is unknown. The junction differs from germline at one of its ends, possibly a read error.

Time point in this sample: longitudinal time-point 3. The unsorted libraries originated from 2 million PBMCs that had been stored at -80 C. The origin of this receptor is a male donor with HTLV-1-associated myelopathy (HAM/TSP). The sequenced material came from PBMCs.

The CDR3 sequence: CASSLDGISYNSHLRF. CDR3 DNA: TGTGCCAGCAGCTTAGACGGGATCTCCTATAATTCACACCTCCGCTTT. The gene calls are TRBV7-9 and TRBJ1-6; no firm D call. CDR1 and CDR2 (germline): SEHNR, FQNEAQ (reference sequence). CDR3 length: 16 residues.